This T cell receptor (beta chain) is drawn from a study of T cells after posttransplantation cyclophosphamide. Treatment was busulfan-fludarabine conditioning, a marrow graft, and cyclophosphamide on days +3 and +4. Study findings and constraints: Skin or GI-infiltrating T cells shared few TRB sequences with blood. Later blood repertoires were often dominated by clones from the donor CD8+ memory compartment. After PTCy, TRB diversity resembled that of CNI/methotrexate controls.

In the case of this clone: Antigen specificity is unknown.

Clones were sequenced by immunoSEQ multiplex PCR, and TCRdb holds only the in-frame ones, with some missing. The sample holds some 43,000 clones; roughly 87% are singletons and the top ten take about 2.5%. The receptor was derived from a male patient between 60 and 69 years old who received an allogeneic stem cell transplant from a related donor and was CMV-positive. Some T cells here may be from the graft donor. The material was PBMCs, obtained about 60 days after allogeneic stem cell transplant with posttransplant cyclophosphamide.

The DNA of the CDR3 is TGTGCCAGCAGCTTAGGAACCGGACAGGGCTTCTATGGCTACACCTTC. Protein product: CASSLGTGQGFYGYTF. This chain connects TRBV7-9 to TRBJ1-2; TRBD1 matches 8 bases. V shed 1 base, J shed 4 bases, and the junction held 8 bases outside the gene matches. Germline CDR1 is SEHNR and CDR2 is FQNEAQ (reference sequence). The CDR3 sequence is 16 residues long.